Detailed here is one TCR beta chain. The target antigen is unknown. This sample was included in a study of CD8+CD57+ T cells in acquired aplastic anemia. Study overall: On average, sorted CD4+ and CD8+ cells gave 3.2 ug of DNA. Healthy donor sequencing depth: some 10 million CD4+, approximately 12 million CD8+ reads. General study findings and limits: Fewer than 30 CD8+ CDR3 sequences were shared between patients and controls.

TCR beta VDJ and CDR3 were profiled, and genomic DNA was the template. TCRdb reprocessed the reads with MiXCR, giving one entry per CDR3 protein. This sample has 75,000 to 90,000 distinct CDR3 sequences, with less than 60% found just once. This clonotype was obtained from a human donor in good health, serving as a control. Source material: sorted CD4+, CD8+, or CD8+CD57+ T cells (not recorded which) from PBMCs.

CDR3 region: CATSSGLGYETQYF. Here the CDR3 DNA reads TGTGCCACCAGCAGTGGTCTAGGGTATGAGACCCAGTACTTC. This chain uses TRBV15 with TRBJ2-5, with no clear D. Trimming took 3 bases from V and 5 from J, leaving 13 bases between them. This CDR3 region has 14 residues. The germline V gene encodes CDR1 LNHNV and CDR2 YYDKDF (reference sequence). The full variable domain, rest sourced from reference TRBV15 and TRBJ2-5, is DAMVIQNPRYQVTQFGKPVTLSCSQTLNHNVMYWYQQKSSQAPKLLFHYYDKDFNNEADTPDNFQSRRPNTSFCFLDIRSPGLGDTAMYLCATSSGLGYETQYFGPGTRLLVL.